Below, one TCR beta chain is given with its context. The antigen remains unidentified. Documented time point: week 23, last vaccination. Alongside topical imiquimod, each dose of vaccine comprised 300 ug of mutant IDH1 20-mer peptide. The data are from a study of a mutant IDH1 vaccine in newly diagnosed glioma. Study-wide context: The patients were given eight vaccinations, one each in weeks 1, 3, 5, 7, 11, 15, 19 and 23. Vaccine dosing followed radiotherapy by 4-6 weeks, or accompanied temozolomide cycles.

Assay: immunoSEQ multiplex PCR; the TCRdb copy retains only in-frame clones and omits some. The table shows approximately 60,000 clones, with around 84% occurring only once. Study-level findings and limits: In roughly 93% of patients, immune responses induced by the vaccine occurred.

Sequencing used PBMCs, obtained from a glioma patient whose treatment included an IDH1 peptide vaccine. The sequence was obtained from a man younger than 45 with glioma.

CDR3: CASSPERQGLYGYTF. The CDR3 DNA sequence: TGTGCCAGCAGCCCCGAACGACAGGGCTTGTACGGCTACACCTTC. This chain links TRBV7-9 with TRBJ1-2, with 7 positions matching TRBD1. The CDR3 sequence is 15 residues long. CDR1 is SEHNR, CDR2 FQNEAQ, per germline (reference sequence). V lost 5 bases and J lost 8; bases outside the gene matches: 14.